Presented here are 32 T cell receptor beta chains from one specimen sequenced in a study of Ad26.COV2.S vaccination and SARS-CoV-2 variants. Data came from immunoSEQ multiplex PCR; TCRdb stores just in-frame clones and leaves some out. There are 100,000 or so clones in the sample; 80% occur only once, and roughly 17% lies in the top ten. The sequenced sample was peripheral blood, obtained after recovery from COVID-19. These receptors all stem from a human donor who had recovered from COVID-19.

This chain links TRBV19 with TRBJ1-5; maybe TRBD1 (6 bases). This CDR3 region has 17 residues. V gave up 6 bases and J gave up 0 bases, with 18 bases separating them. Germline V gene data show CDR1 as LNHDA and CDR2 as SQIVND (reference sequence). The chain's CDR3 is CASSSTGGPYSNQPQHF. The CDR3 DNA reads TGTGCCAGTAGCTCCACGGGGGGGCCTTATAGCAATCAGCCCCAGCATTTT.

V and J are TRBV27 and TRBJ1-1; weak D call: TRBD1 (5 bases). This CDR3 region has 16 residues. Trimming left V 9 bases short and J 3 bases short, with 23 bases between. The V gene's germline CDR1 is MNHEY and CDR2 SMNVEV (reference sequence). CDR3 region: CARTDAGIFPHTEAFF. The CDR3 DNA reads as TGTGCCAGAACTGACGCAGGGATCTTCCCCCACACTGAAGCTTTCTTT.

The chain employs TRBV6-1 and TRBJ2-2; 9 bases agree with TRBD2. Germline assignment: CDR1 MNHNS and CDR2 SASEGT. V lost 4 bases to trimming and J lost 0 bases; unmatched junction nucleotides: 3. The CDR3 is made up of 16 amino acids. CDR3 protein: CASSALAGSNTGELFF. Written as DNA, the CDR3 is TGTGCCAGCAGTGCCCTAGCGGGGTCGAACACCGGGGAGCTGTTTTTT.

The chain links TRBV28 to TRBJ2-4, with 8 bases fitting TRBD2. The germline V gene has CDR1 MDHEN and CDR2 SYDVKM. The CDR3 covers 19 residues. Trimming took 6 bases from V and 1 from J; bases not matched to a gene: 17. CDR3 nucleotide sequence: TGTGCCAGCAGGGCCATCTTAGCGGGGATGGGGGTGGCCAAAAACATTCAGTACTTC. It is translated as CASRAILAGMGVAKNIQYF. Full variable domain (outside the CDR3, taken from reference TRBV28 and TRBJ2-4): DVKVTQSSRYLVKRTGEKVFLECVQDMDHENMFWYRQDPGLGLRLIYFSYDVKMKEKGDIPEGYSVSREKKERFSLILESASTNQTSMYLCASRAILAGMGVAKNIQYFGAGTRLSVL.

With regard to this clone: Other nucleotide sequences from this sample produce the same CDR3. This chain joins TRBV7-2 and TRBJ2-7; D possibly corresponds to TRBD1 (6 bases). This CDR3 region has 13 residues. V was cut by 5 bases and J by 2 bases, with 10 bases left in between. Germline V gene sequence: CDR1 SGHTA, CDR2 FQGNSA. CDR3 residues: CASSRGQTYEQYF. The CDR3 nucleotides are TGTGCCAGCAGCCGTGGACAGACCTACGAGCAGTACTTC.

The chain carries TRBV2 and TRBJ2-3; D gene unclear. From germline, CDR1 is SNHLY and CDR2 FYNNEI. The CDR3 sequence is 14 residues long. The ends were cut back, 6 bases at V and 0 bases at J, with 10 bases in the middle. The CDR3 DNA is TGTGCCAGCAGCACGACCTTAAGCACAGATACGCAGTATTTT. It codes for CASSTTLSTDTQYF.

This chain joins TRBV2 and TRBJ2-5; D perhaps matches TRBD2 (7 bases). V gave up 8 bases and J gave up 2 bases, with 18 bases separating them. The CDR3 has 15 residues. Germline V lookup: CDR1 SNHLY, CDR2 FYNNEI. The CDR3 here is CASSPRGAGQETQYF. In DNA form, the CDR3 reads TGTGCCAGCTCCCCTCGGGGGGCAGGACAAGAGACCCAGTACTTC.

The V and J genes are TRBV6-5 and TRBJ2-5; D possibly corresponds to TRBD2 (5 bases). This CDR3 has 13 amino acids. Deletions cut 8 bases from V and 4 bases from J, with 14 bases between. CDR1 MNHEY and CDR2 SVGAGI come from the germline V gene. CDR3 sequence reads: CASLRASGETQYF. CDR3 bases: TGTGCCAGCCTGAGGGCGTCAGGAGAGACCCAGTACTTC.

This clone was seen once. The V gene is TRBV2, the J gene TRBJ2-5; perhaps TRBD2 as D (6 bases). This CDR3 region has 15 residues. Trimming removed 7 bases from V and 2 bases from J, with 17 bases in between. CDR1 and CDR2 from the germline V gene are SNHLY and FYNNEI. The CDR3 region is CASKIGTEGQETQYF. In DNA, the CDR3 is TGTGCCAGCAAGATTGGAACGGAGGGACAAGAGACCCAGTACTTC.

The V and J genes are TRBV2 and TRBJ1-1; D perhaps matches TRBD1 (5 bases). The CDR3 covers 14 residues. With 7 bases removed from V and 4 bases from J, the gap between germline ends came to 16 bases. The germline V gene encodes CDR1 SNHLY and CDR2 FYNNEI. Here the CDR3 reads CASIGQGAITEAFF. The CDR3 DNA is TGTGCCAGCATCGGCCAGGGTGCGATCACTGAAGCTTTCTTT. Variable domain in full (rest from reference TRBV2 and TRBJ1-1): EPEVTQTPSHQVTQMGQEVILRCVPISNHLYFYWYRQILGQKVEFLVSFYNNEISEKSEIFDDQFSVERPDGSNFTLKIRSTKLEDSAMYFCASIGQGAITEAFFGQGTRLTVV.

This clone was recorded once. The chain employs TRBV19 and TRBJ1-6; possibly TRBD1 for D (5 bases). The CDR3 has 15 residues. From germline, CDR1 is LNHDA and CDR2 SQIVND (reference sequence). The germline V and J ends were trimmed by 6 bases and 9 bases, with 18 bases remaining between them. For the CDR3, the DNA is TGTGCCAGTAGCACCTCGGGGCAGGGACGTTCACCCCTCCACTTT. It codes for CASSTSGQGRSPLHF. Supplemented by reference TRBV19 and TRBJ1-6, the full variable domain reads DGGITQSPKYLFRKEGQNVTLSCEQNLNHDAMYWYRQDPGQGLRLIYYSQIVNDFQKGDIAEGYSVSREKKESFPLTVTSAQKNPTAFYLCASSTSGQGRSPLHFGNGTRLTVT.

The rearrangement joins TRBV3-1 (or the pseudogene TRBV3-2) to TRBJ1-2; D is ambiguous. Trimming removed 1 base from V and 6 bases from J, with 6 bases in between. The CDR3 loop spans 12 amino acids. Germline loops: CDR1 LGHDT, CDR2 YNNKEL (reference sequence). The CDR3 DNA sequence: TGTGCCAGCAGCCAAGGCGGGCATGGCTACACCTTC. It codes for CASSQGGHGYTF.

The chain employs TRBV6-5 and TRBJ1-4, with D unclear. V was clipped by 8 bases and J by 2 bases, with 12 bases between them. This CDR3 region has 14 residues. Looked up from germline, CDR1 is MNHEY and CDR2 is SVGAGI. The CDR3 region is CASREADTNEKLFF. The CDR3 nucleotides read TGTGCCAGCCGGGAGGCGGACACTAATGAAAAACTGTTTTTT.

The chain uses TRBV4-2 and TRBJ2-3, with D tentatively TRBD2 (6 bases). V dropped 0 bases and J dropped 1 base, with 14 bases sitting between them. Per germline, CDR1 LGHNA and CDR2 YNFKEQ. CDR3 size: 17 residues. CDR3 DNA: TGTGCCAGCAGCCAAGAATGGCGGGGAGCGGGCACAGATACGCAGTATTTT. Its protein is CASSQEWRGAGTDTQYF.

This chain joins TRBV7-2 and TRBJ2-1; no definite D call. Trimming removed 4 bases at V and 0 bases at J, with 10 bases between. The CDR3 covers 15 residues. CDR1 and CDR2 from the germline V gene are SGHTA and FQGNSA. The CDR3, as DNA: TGTGCCAGCAGCTCGAAGTACCTCTCCTACAATGAGCAGTTCTTC. Amino acid sequence: CASSSKYLSYNEQFF.

The chain uses TRBV3-1 (or the pseudogene TRBV3-2) and TRBJ1-1; 9 bases map to TRBD1. The CDR3 extends over 15 amino acids. Looked up from germline, CDR1 is LGHDT and CDR2 is YNNKEL (reference sequence). V gave up 4 bases and J gave up 1 base; unmatched junction bases: 4. The CDR3: CASSRQGQGNTEAFF. CDR3 sequence (DNA): TGTGCCAGCAGCCGGCAGGGACAGGGGAACACTGAAGCTTTCTTT.

The chain couples TRBV3-1 (or the pseudogene TRBV3-2) to TRBJ2-5; possibly TRBD1 for D (5 bases). V lost 4 bases and J lost 7, with 16 bases in between. CDR1 is LGHDT, CDR2 YNNKEL, per germline (reference sequence). The CDR3 contains 14 residues. The CDR3 is CASSPTGQVGTQYF. The CDR3 nucleotides are TGTGCCAGCAGCCCCACAGGCCAGGTTGGGACCCAGTACTTC.

This clone was seen once. CDR3 in DNA: TGTGCCAGCAGCACGGGACAGGGGGACGGGGAGACCCAGTACTTC. This codes for CASSTGQGDGETQYF. V is TRBV3-1 (or the pseudogene TRBV3-2) and J is TRBJ2-5, with 11 bases lining up with TRBD1. Looked up from germline, CDR1 is LGHDT and CDR2 is YNNKEL (reference sequence). Trimming took 5 bases from V and 5 from J; bases not matched to a gene: 7. This CDR3 is 15 amino acids long.

There are a few counts of this clone. V and J are TRBV5-5 and TRBJ1-5, with D maybe TRBD1 (6 bases). V lost 2 bases to trimming and J lost 6 bases, with 12 bases between them. This CDR3 is built from 14 residues. The germline V gene has CDR1 SGHKS and CDR2 YYEKEE (reference sequence). The CDR3 DNA sequence: TGTGCCAGCAGCTTAGAGGGGGGAAGTCAGCCCCAGCATTTT. Translated: CASSLEGGSQPQHF.

This clone has more than one count but fewer than ten. The chain carries TRBV5-1 and TRBJ2-5; 13 bases agree with TRBD2. Looked up from germline, CDR1 is SGHRS and CDR2 is YFSETQ. Trimming removed 4 bases from V and 4 bases from J; junction bases left unmatched: 1. This CDR3 contains 14 residues. The CDR3 sequence: CASSRTSGGETQYF. The CDR3 region has the DNA TGCGCCAGCAGCCGGACTAGCGGGGGAGAGACCCAGTACTTC.

CDR3 in amino acids: CASSLLPGANTEAFF. The CDR3 DNA reads as TGCGCCAGCAGCTTGTTGCCAGGGGCCAACACTGAAGCTTTCTTT. V is TRBV5-1 and J is TRBJ1-1; maybe TRBD1 (6 bases). The CDR3 totals 15 residues. V lost 1 base and J 2 bases, leaving 12 bases between the germline ends. CDR1 is SGHRS, CDR2 YFSETQ, per germline.

The chain joins TRBV12-5 to TRBJ1-5; D gene uncertain. The germline V and J ends were trimmed by 3 bases and 6 bases, with 3 bases remaining between them. The germline V gene encodes CDR1 LGHNT and CDR2 FRNRAP. The CDR3 consists of 11 residues. CDR3 sequence (DNA): TGTGCTAGTGGTTTATCTCAGCCCCAGCATTTT. Amino acid sequence: CASGLSQPQHF.

The rearrangement links TRBV3-1 (or the pseudogene TRBV3-2) to TRBJ1-5, with D unresolved. The CDR3 consists of 14 residues. Trimming stripped 5 bases from V and 5 bases from J, with 13 bases between. From germline, CDR1 is LGHDT and CDR2 YNNKEL (reference sequence). The CDR3 loop is CASSKIRGDQPQHF. The DNA of the CDR3 is TGTGCCAGCAGCAAGATTAGAGGAGATCAGCCCCAGCATTTT.

The chain links TRBV19 to TRBJ2-3; TRBD2 might be the D (5 bases). Germline lookup yields CDR1 LNHDA and CDR2 SQIVND (reference sequence). This CDR3 spans 14 amino acids. V was cut by 1 base and J by 3 bases, with 8 bases left in between. The CDR3, as DNA: TGTGCCAGTAGTATAGCGAGGGCGACAGATACGCAGTATTTT. It translates to CASSIARATDTQYF.

The V gene is TRBV28, the J gene TRBJ2-5; possibly TRBD1 for D (6 bases). This CDR3 region has 15 residues. V gave up 5 bases and J gave up 3 bases, with 16 bases separating them. Germline V gene data show CDR1 as MDHEN and CDR2 as SYDVKM. The CDR3 region is CASSQNTGFEETQYF. The CDR3 DNA reads TGTGCCAGCAGTCAAAACACAGGGTTTGAAGAGACCCAGTACTTC.

A few counts support this clone. This sequence joins TRBV7-2 and TRBJ1-5; 10 bases are a match to TRBD1. V trimming: 5 bases; J trimming: 5 bases; junction bases outside the gene matches: 6. The CDR3 has 15 amino acids. Germline V gene lookup returns CDR1 SGHTA and CDR2 FQGNSA. The CDR3 DNA follows: TGTGCCAGCAGCCTCCGGACAGGGGGGGATCAGCCCCAGCATTTT. It yields the protein CASSLRTGGDQPQHF.

The table lists this clone with a count of one. The chain couples TRBV27 to TRBJ2-3; TRBD2 is a possible D gene (5 bases). Germline CDR1 reads MNHEY; CDR2 reads SMNVEV (reference sequence). This CDR3 spans 18 amino acids. Trimming removed 4 bases from V and 1 base from J, with 21 bases in between. CDR3 DNA: TGTGCCAGCAGTTCCCGCCGGGATCTAAATATTCGCACAGATACGCAGTATTTT. This gives the protein CASSSRRDLNIRTDTQYF.

V is TRBV28 and J is TRBJ2-2; 8 positions agree with TRBD2. Germline lookup yields CDR1 MDHEN and CDR2 SYDVKM. The length of the CDR3 is 19 residues. Unmatched junction bases numbered 14, after V lost 4 bases and J lost 1 base. The CDR3 loop reads CASSSYRPLAGGNTGELFF. In nucleotides, the CDR3 is TGTGCCAGCAGTTCCTACCGACCCTTGGCGGGGGGGAACACCGGGGAGCTGTTTTTT. Full variable domain (rest looked up from reference TRBV28 and TRBJ2-2): DVKVTQSSRYLVKRTGEKVFLECVQDMDHENMFWYRQDPGLGLRLIYFSYDVKMKEKGDIPEGYSVSREKKERFSLILESASTNQTSMYLCASSSYRPLAGGNTGELFFGEGSRLTVL.

The rearrangement links TRBV2 to TRBJ2-5; TRBD2 matches at 8 bases. Germline values: CDR1 SNHLY, CDR2 FYNNEI. The J segment lost 5 bases and the V segment lost 6 bases, leaving 11 bases of the junction unmatched. The length of the CDR3 is 15 residues. For the CDR3, the DNA is TGTGCCAGCAGCGTGACCCGGGGGGGGTCGGAGACCCAGTACTTC. Encoded protein: CASSVTRGGSETQYF.

The chain is built from TRBV4-2 and TRBJ2-5; D not resolved. Deletions cut 0 bases from V and 5 bases from J, with 10 bases between. This CDR3 comprises 14 residues. Germline assignment: CDR1 LGHNA and CDR2 YNFKEQ. CDR3 bases: TGTGCCAGCAGCCAAGACGGGCAATCGGAGACCCAGTACTTC. It codes for CASSQDGQSETQYF.

This clone was detected a few times. The rearrangement uses TRBV7-9 and TRBJ1-5, with 10 nucleotides matching TRBD1. Germline-derived CDR1 and CDR2 are SEHNR and FQNEAQ (reference sequence). This CDR3 is built from 18 residues. Trimming at V came to 5 bases and at J to 0 bases, leaving 10 bases not matched to a gene. CDR3 amino acids: CASSPQPGQGSSNQPQHF. Written as DNA, the CDR3 is TGTGCCAGCAGCCCACAACCGGGACAGGGGAGTAGCAATCAGCCCCAGCATTTT.

The J gene is TRBJ2-5, the V gene TRBV5-6, with no clear D. V was shortened by 4 bases and J by 2 bases, with 3 bases between the two germline ends. Germline V gives CDR1 SGHDT, CDR2 YYEEEE. This CDR3 comprises 11 residues. This CDR3 reads CASSNQETQYF. DNA for the CDR3: TGTGCCAGCAGCAATCAAGAGACCCAGTACTTC.